This T cell receptor beta chain was identified in a study of T cell responses to AZD1222 COVID-19 vaccine. The wider study: Analysis merged second doses at about 4 or about 12 weeks. Whole-study results and caveats: After the peak T cell response, and only then, were repertoires sampled.

Measured with immunoSEQ multiplex PCR; TCRdb has only the in-frame clones, and not every one. This table holds 100,000 to 150,000 clones, approximately 84% found once. Germline V lookup: CDR1 SNHLY, CDR2 FYNNEI. The CDR3 extends over 14 amino acids. V lost 6 bases and J lost 1; bases outside the gene matches: 3. In regard to this clone: Its antigen is as yet unknown.

The source of this sequence is an adult in good health. The chain joins TRBV2 to TRBJ1-1; TRBD1 aligns across 9 bases. Sequencing used peripheral blood, obtained on day 0 of AZD1222 vaccination. The CDR3 coding sequence is TGTGCCAGCAGCGGGACAGGGACGAACACTGAAGCTTTCTTT. It translates to CASSGTGTNTEAFF.